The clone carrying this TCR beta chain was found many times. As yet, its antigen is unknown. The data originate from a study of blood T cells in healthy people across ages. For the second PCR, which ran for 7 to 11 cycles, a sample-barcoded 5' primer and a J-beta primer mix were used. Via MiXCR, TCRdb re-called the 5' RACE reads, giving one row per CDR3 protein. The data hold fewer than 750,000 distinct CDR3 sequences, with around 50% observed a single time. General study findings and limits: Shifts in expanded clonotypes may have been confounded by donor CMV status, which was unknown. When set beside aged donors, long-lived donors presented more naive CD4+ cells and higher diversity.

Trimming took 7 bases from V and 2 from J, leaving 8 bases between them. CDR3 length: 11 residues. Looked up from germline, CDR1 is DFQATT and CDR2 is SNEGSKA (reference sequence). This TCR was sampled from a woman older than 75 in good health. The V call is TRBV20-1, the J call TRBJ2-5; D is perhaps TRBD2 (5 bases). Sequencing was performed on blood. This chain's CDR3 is CSVRGQETQYF. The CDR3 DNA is TGCAGTGTACGGGGACAAGAGACCCAGTACTTC.